The next 25 T cell receptor beta chains were all read from a single sample in a study of blood T cell repertoires in COVID-19. The method was immunoSEQ multiplex PCR; TCRdb's version includes in-frame clones alone and lacks a portion of them. This sample has 250,000 to 350,000 clones, with around 90% found just once. The sample taken for sequencing was peripheral blood. These receptors originate from a middle-aged woman who had recovered from COVID-19.

The chain has TRBV6-5 and TRBJ2-7, with TRBD1 matching 8 bases. The CDR3 covers 15 residues. Germline CDR1 reads MNHEY; CDR2 reads SVGAGI. V lost 1 base, J lost 4 bases, and 6 bases stayed unmatched. CDR3 nucleotides: TGTGCCAGCAGTTACTGGCCAGGGGGCGTATACGAGCAGTACTTC. Protein product: CASSYWPGGVYEQYF.

The V and J genes are TRBV6-1 and TRBJ2-1; D unresolved. This CDR3 contains 11 residues. Germline CDR1 MNHNS, CDR2 SASEGT. The V gene lost 3 bases and the J gene lost 9 bases, with 6 bases spanning the gap. The CDR3 sequence: CASSEVGEQFF. DNA for the CDR3: TGTGCCAGCAGTGAGGTCGGTGAGCAGTTCTTC.

This rearrangement joins TRBV7-8 to TRBJ2-7; possible D gene TRBD1, 6 bases. The V gene's germline CDR1 is SGHVS and CDR2 FQNEAQ. The CDR3 spans 16 residues. The germline V and J ends were trimmed by 1 base and 0 bases, with 13 bases remaining between them. The CDR3 DNA is TGTGCCAGCAGCTTAGTTTCAGGGGCCAGCTCCTACGAGCAGTACTTC. This sequence encodes CASSLVSGASSYEQYF.

This clone was seen a few times. The chain employs TRBV30 and TRBJ1-6, with 8 bases aligning to TRBD1. Germline CDR1 is GTSNPN and CDR2 is SVGIG (reference sequence). This CDR3 has 15 residues. The V gene end was trimmed by 0 bases and the J gene end by 8 bases; junction bases not matched to a gene: 6. CDR3 sequence (DNA): TGTGCCTGGAGTGTCACGGACAGGGTTGATTCACCCCTCCACTTT. Translated: CAWSVTDRVDSPLHF.

At least ten counts were recorded for this clone. The chain couples TRBV30 to TRBJ1-3; the match to TRBD1 covers 8 bases. Germline assignment: CDR1 GTSNPN and CDR2 SVGIG (reference sequence). The V gene end was trimmed by 4 bases and the J gene end by 4 bases; junction bases not matched to a gene: 6. CDR3 size: 14 residues. Here the CDR3 DNA reads TGTGCCTGGACCGCGACAGGGGTCGGAAACACCATATATTTT. This sequence encodes CAWTATGVGNTIYF.

The CDR3, as DNA: TGCAGCGTTTTGGTAGCGGGGGCCCGAGTAGATACGCAGTATTTT. It translates to CSVLVAGARVDTQYF. The chain couples TRBV29-1 to TRBJ2-3; TRBD2 aligns across 9 bases. Germline assignment: CDR1 SQVTM and CDR2 ANQGSEA. The ends lost 5 bases at V and 5 bases at J; junction bases unmatched: 11. The CDR3 loop spans 15 amino acids.

The chain has TRBV29-1 and TRBJ1-4, with D possibly matching TRBD1 (5 bases). V was shortened by 4 bases and J by 2 bases, with 11 bases between the two germline ends. The CDR3 length is 14 residues. Germline CDR1 SQVTM, CDR2 ANQGSEA. CDR3 nucleotide sequence: TGCAGCGTTGTAGGTTCAGGGACTAATGAAAAACTGTTTTTT. Its protein product is CSVVGSGTNEKLFF. Full variable domain (rest looked up from reference TRBV29-1 and TRBJ1-4): SAVISQKPSRDICQRGTSLTIQCQVDSQVTMMFWYRQQPGQSLTLIATANQGSEATYESGFVIDKFPISRPNLTFSTLTVSNMSPEDSSIYLCSVVGSGTNEKLFFGSGTQLSVL.

Details on this clone: One end of the junction does not line up with germline, which may come from a read error. V usage is TRBV3-1 (or the pseudogene TRBV3-2) and J usage is TRBJ2-1; TRBD1 agrees at 7 bases. CDR3 length equals 14 residues. Germline V gene lookup returns CDR1 LGHDT and CDR2 YNNKEL (reference sequence). CDR3 sequence reads: CASSQDWTGNGQFF. The DNA for the CDR3 is TGTGCCAGCAGCCAAGATTGGACAGGTAATGGGCAGTTCTTC.

The table lists this clone with a count of one. The V call is TRBV28, the J call TRBJ1-1; the D gene is possibly TRBD1 (6 bases). V was shortened by 9 bases and J by 6 bases, with 20 bases between the two germline ends. This CDR3 is 14 amino acids long. The germline V gene has CDR1 MDHEN and CDR2 SYDVKM. The CDR3 is CASGPGVSVAEAFF. In DNA form, the CDR3 reads TGTGCCAGTGGACCAGGGGTGTCTGTCGCTGAAGCTTTCTTT. The full variable domain, with the rest looked up from reference TRBV28 and TRBJ1-1, is DVKVTQSSRYLVKRTGEKVFLECVQDMDHENMFWYRQDPGLGLRLIYFSYDVKMKEKGDIPEGYSVSREKKERFSLILESASTNQTSMYLCASGPGVSVAEAFFGQGTRLTVV.

The V call is TRBV27, the J call TRBJ2-7; no clear D gene. Germline assignment: CDR1 MNHEY and CDR2 SMNVEV (reference sequence). V shed 2 bases and J shed 1 base, with 6 bases lying between them. This CDR3 is 13 amino acids long. The CDR3 nucleotides are TGTGCCAGCAGTTTACGGGTTTCCTACGAGCAGTACTTC. Its protein is CASSLRVSYEQYF.

The J gene is TRBJ2-6, the V gene TRBV7-8, with D perhaps TRBD1 (5 bases). The germline V gene has CDR1 SGHVS and CDR2 FQNEAQ. V dropped 3 bases and J dropped 0 bases, with 18 bases sitting between them. The CDR3 loop spans 19 amino acids. The CDR3, as DNA: TGTGCCAGCAGCTTTATATCAGGGCCTCCCACCTCTGGGGCCAACGTCCTGACTTTC. Its translation: CASSFISGPPTSGANVLTF.

This chain uses TRBV6-1 with TRBJ1-2; 7 bases are shared with TRBD1. Trimming cost V 1 base and J 7 bases; bases outside gene matches: 6. Looked up from germline, CDR1 is MNHNS and CDR2 is SASEGT. CDR3 length: 14 residues. The CDR3 spells CASSEDTTGFGYTF. The CDR3 bases are TGTGCCAGCAGTGAAGATACGACAGGGTTTGGCTACACCTTC.

The gene calls are TRBV2 and TRBJ1-1; TRBD1 matches 7 bases. CDR1 SNHLY and CDR2 FYNNEI come from the germline V gene. Trimming removed 4 bases from V and 4 bases from J; junction bases left unmatched: 3. The CDR3 is made up of 13 amino acids. The CDR3 region is CASSGQGVTEAFF. The CDR3 coding sequence is TGTGCCAGCAGTGGGCAGGGGGTCACTGAAGCTTTCTTT.

The chain employs TRBV30 and TRBJ1-5; no clear D. This CDR3 contains 14 residues. In germline, CDR1 is GTSNPN, CDR2 SVGIG (reference sequence). Trimming pared 2 bases from V and 0 bases from J, leaving 8 bases between. CDR3: CAWSLADSNQPQHF. The CDR3, as DNA: TGTGCCTGGAGTTTGGCCGATAGCAATCAGCCCCAGCATTTT. Full variable domain (rest looked up from reference TRBV30 and TRBJ1-5): SQTIHQWPATLVQPVGSPLSLECTVEGTSNPNLYWYRQAAGRGLQLLFYSVGIGQISSEVPQNLSASRPQDRQFILSSKKLLLSDSGFYLCAWSLADSNQPQHFGDGTRLSIL.

This clone was recorded only once. The CDR3 reads CASSDPSTGLRNTGELFF. The CDR3 nucleotides read TGTGCCAGCAGTGACCCGAGTACAGGGTTGCGGAACACCGGGGAGCTGTTTTTT. This chain links TRBV2 with TRBJ2-2, with a weak D call TRBD1 (6 bases). The germline V and J ends were trimmed by 3 bases and 1 base, with 18 bases remaining between them. Looked up from germline, CDR1 is SNHLY and CDR2 is FYNNEI. The CDR3 is 18 residues long.

CDR3: CASSPAGTSEQYF. For the CDR3, the DNA is TGTGCCAGCAGTCCTGCGGGGACTAGCGAGCAGTACTTC. The chain uses TRBV27 and TRBJ2-7, with 8 bases aligning to TRBD2. The V gene's germline CDR1 is MNHEY and CDR2 SMNVEV (reference sequence). The CDR3 has 13 amino acids. The J segment lost 6 bases and the V segment lost 5 bases, leaving 6 bases of the junction unmatched.

The J gene is TRBJ2-5, the V gene TRBV5-4; TRBD2 is a possible D gene (6 bases). This CDR3 has 15 residues. The ends were cut back, 4 bases at V and 0 bases at J, with 13 bases in the middle. Germline CDR1 is SGHNT and CDR2 is YYREEE (reference sequence). CDR3: CASSPPGVYQETQYF. The CDR3 region has the DNA TGTGCCAGCAGCCCCCCGGGGGTGTACCAAGAGACCCAGTACTTC.

The CDR3 reads CASSWGGNTEAFF. Written as DNA, the CDR3 is TGTGCCAGCAGTTGGGGGGGAAACACTGAAGCTTTCTTT. This chain links TRBV27 with TRBJ1-1, with a weak D call TRBD1 (5 bases). V was shortened by 4 bases and J by 2 bases, with 8 bases between the two germline ends. Germline V gene data show CDR1 as MNHEY and CDR2 as SMNVEV (reference sequence). The CDR3 is 13 amino acids.

This clone is a singleton in its sample. The chain uses TRBV9 and TRBJ2-3, with D perhaps matching TRBD2 (6 bases). This CDR3 contains 15 residues. Germline CDR1 reads SGDLS; CDR2 reads YYNGEE. Deletions cut 0 bases from V and 3 bases from J, with 11 bases between. The CDR3 here is CASSVGGIGTDTQYF. CDR3 DNA sequence: TGTGCCAGCAGCGTAGGCGGGATCGGTACAGATACGCAGTATTTT.

The rearrangement uses TRBV11-2 and TRBJ2-4; D remains ambiguous. Trimming took 5 bases from V and 5 from J, leaving 10 bases between them. CDR3 length: 13 residues. CDR1 is SGHAT and CDR2 is FQNNGV in the germline V gene. Written as DNA, the CDR3 is TGTGCCAGCAGCCCCCCGGCGGAAAACATTCAGTACTTC. Protein: CASSPPAENIQYF.

J is TRBJ2-2 and V is TRBV3-1 (or the pseudogene TRBV3-2); 8 bases match TRBD2. The CDR3 covers 16 residues. In germline, CDR1 is LGHDT, CDR2 YNNKEL (reference sequence). V dropped 3 bases and J dropped 4; count of bases not matched to a gene: 7. CDR3 coding DNA: TGTGCCAGCAGCCATCTCACTAGCGGCTTCACCGGGGAGCTGTTTTTT. This codes for CASSHLTSGFTGELFF.

The chain uses TRBV28 and TRBJ1-1, with D tentatively TRBD1 (5 bases). V lost 2 bases and J 0 bases, leaving 7 bases between the germline ends. The V gene's germline CDR1 is MDHEN and CDR2 SYDVKM. The CDR3 is 14 residues long. CDR3 loop: CASSLDSMNTEAFF. The CDR3 nucleotides read TGTGCCAGCAGTTTAGACAGCATGAACACTGAAGCTTTCTTT.

This clone was picked up one time. The chain joins TRBV9 to TRBJ2-3, with 10 nucleotides matching TRBD2. J gave up 5 bases and V 4 bases, and 7 bases lay outside the gene matches. Germline V gene lookup returns CDR1 SGDLS and CDR2 YYNGEE. The CDR3 is 15 amino acids. CDR3 region: CASSRSAGGGDTQYF. The CDR3 DNA reads TGTGCCAGCAGCCGATCAGCGGGAGGGGGAGATACGCAGTATTTT.

The rearrangement uses TRBV11-2 and TRBJ2-3, with TRBD2 identical over 10 bases. Germline assignment: CDR1 SGHAT and CDR2 FQNNGV. Germline trimming cut 1 base from V and 4 bases from J; bases unmatched to any gene: 8. This CDR3 is 17 amino acids long. The CDR3 DNA reads TGTGCCAGCAGCTTAGTCCCTAGCGGGAGTCTGGCAGATACGCAGTATTTT. Protein: CASSLVPSGSLADTQYF.

The rearrangement uses TRBV10-2 and TRBJ2-7; weak D call: TRBD2 (5 bases). The CDR3 spans 13 residues. The germline CDR1 and CDR2 sequences are WSHSY and SAAADI. Trimming cost V 3 bases and J 2 bases, with 8 bases left between them. The CDR3 DNA reads as TGCGCCAGCAGTGATGGGAGTGCCTACGAGCAGTACTTC. Translation: CASSDGSAYEQYF.